The clone carrying this TCR beta chain was recorded a few times. The data derive from a study of blood T cell repertoires in COVID-19. Sequencing used immunoSEQ multiplex PCR; TCRdb keeps in-frame clones, though not all of them. The table lists hundreds of thousands of clones, roughly 89% of them singletons. The CDR3 contains 14 residues. V dropped 1 base and J dropped 8 bases, with 11 bases sitting between them. Germline-derived CDR1 and CDR2 are SEHNR and FQNEAQ (reference sequence). Sequenced sample: PBMCs or T cells enriched from blood (not recorded which). This receptor was identified in a woman in her forties or fifties who had recovered from COVID-19. The J gene is TRBJ1-4, the V gene TRBV7-9; D unresolved. CDR3 nucleotides: TGTGCCAGCAGCTTAGGTCGGGGAAGCGAAAAACTGTTTTTT. Its protein is CASSLGRGSEKLFF.